A single sample gave rise to the 8 T cell receptor beta chains below, sequenced in a study of blood T cells in healthy people across ages. A second roughly 6 to 11 cycle PCR used barcoded and J-beta primers. One entry per CDR3 protein results from TCRdb running MiXCR on the 5' RACE reads. Found here are under 850,000 distinct CDR3 sequences, about 34% of them singletons; the top ten hold about an eighth. The source material was blood. The receptors shown here come from a man aged 18 to 35 in good health.

With respect to this clonotype: A much larger clone is a single base away; this may be a read error. The V call is TRBV12-3 or TRBV12-4, the J call TRBJ1-5; 11 nucleotides line up with TRBD1. The CDR3 spans 15 residues. This chain's CDR3 is CASRVRTGGNQPRHF. Here the CDR3 DNA reads TGTGCCAGCAGAGTGAGGACAGGGGGCAATCAGCCCCGGCATTTT.

The V and J genes are TRBV9 and TRBJ2-2; unclear D gene. V was cut by 4 bases and J by 2 bases, with 18 bases left in between. Looked up from germline, CDR1 is SGDLS and CDR2 is YYNGEE. This CDR3 comprises 17 residues. CDR3 nucleotide sequence: TGTGCCAGCAGCTCCCCCGCAGACGGGCCCAACACCGGGGAGCTGTTTTTT. As protein: CASSSPADGPNTGELFF.

This clonotype appeared a few times. The chain combines TRBV12-3 or TRBV12-4 with TRBJ2-5; a possible D gene is TRBD1 (6 bases). The ends were cut back, 6 bases at V and 11 bases at J, with 16 bases in the middle. The CDR3 has 12 amino acids. This CDR3 reads CASRLTGTSQYF. CDR3 nucleotide sequence: TGTGCCAGCAGATTAACCGGGACATCTCAGTACTTC.

On this clonotype: With a much larger clone just one base away, this may be a read error. The V gene is TRBV24-1, the J gene TRBJ2-1; tentative D call: TRBD1 (6 bases). This CDR3 has 13 residues. In germline, CDR1 is KGHDR, CDR2 SFDVKD. This chain's CDR3 is CTTSRQGSNEQFF. The CDR3 DNA follows: TGTACCACCAGTAGGCAGGGGTCGAATGAGCAGTTCTTC.

V and J are TRBV4-3 and TRBJ2-2; D not resolved. Trimming took 1 base from V and 2 from J, leaving 8 bases between them. The CDR3 loop spans 15 amino acids. CDR1 LGHNA and CDR2 YSLEER come from the germline V gene. The CDR3 sequence is CASSQGSRNTGELFF. The CDR3, as DNA: TGCGCCAGCAGCCAAGGATCCAGAAACACCGGGGAGCTGTTTTTT.

The V call is TRBV7-2, the J call TRBJ2-5, with D tentatively TRBD2 (6 bases). TRBJ2-1 matches the DNA end more closely, so the J call is doubtful. CDR1 and CDR2 from the germline V gene are SGHTA and FQGNSA. CDR3 length equals 15 residues. DNA of the CDR3: TGTGCCAGCAGCCGAACCGGGACTCCAAAAGAGACCCAGTTCTTC. The encoded protein is CASSRTGTPKETQFF.

The gene calls are TRBV20-1 and TRBJ1-2, with a tentative D call TRBD1 (6 bases). The ends were cut back, 7 bases at V and 4 bases at J, with 19 bases in the middle. The CDR3 has 14 amino acids. Germline V lookup: CDR1 DFQATT, CDR2 SNEGSKA (reference sequence). CDR3 in DNA: TGCAGTGTCCCAGGACAGTCCGAAGTCTATGGCTACACCTTC. It is translated as CSVPGQSEVYGYTF.

The rearrangement links TRBV7-3 to TRBJ1-1; D unclear. This CDR3 comprises 13 residues. The germline gives CDR1 SGHTA, CDR2 FQGTGA. The V end was cut by 2 bases, the J end by 1 base, with 5 bases between. The CDR3 sequence is CASSLFPNTEAFF. The CDR3 DNA follows: TGTGCCAGCAGCTTATTCCCGAACACTGAAGCTTTCTTT.